This T cell receptor beta chain was identified in a study of shared clonotypes between healthy human individuals. Investigators spread the genomic DNA of each subset evenly over several immunoSEQ plates. The data were produced by immunoSEQ multiplex PCR, yet TCRdb's version contains in-frame clones alone and is incomplete. The sample carries over a million clones, more than 95% recorded once. In the case of this clone: Other DNA sequences within the sample encode an identical CDR3.

CDR3 length equals 15 residues. Germline loops: CDR1 LNHNV, CDR2 YYDKDF (reference sequence). V was trimmed by 1 base and J by 4 bases, leaving 11 bases between them. Sequencing was performed on naive CD4+ T cells sorted from blood. Subset: CD45RA+ positively selected. The chain carries TRBV15 and TRBJ2-1; possibly TRBD1 for D (6 bases). This receptor was taken from a man aged 25 to 45 in good health. The CDR3 coding sequence is TGTGCCACCAGCAGAGGTCAGGGGACGTACAATGAGCAGTTCTTC. As protein: CATSRGQGTYNEQFF.